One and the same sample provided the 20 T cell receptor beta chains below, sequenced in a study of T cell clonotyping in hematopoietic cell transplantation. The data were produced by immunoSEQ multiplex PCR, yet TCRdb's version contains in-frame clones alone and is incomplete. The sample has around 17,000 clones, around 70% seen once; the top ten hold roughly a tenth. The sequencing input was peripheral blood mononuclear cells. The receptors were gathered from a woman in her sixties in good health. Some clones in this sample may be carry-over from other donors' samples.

The CDR3 DNA sequence: TGTGCCAGCAGCGTCAGGGACACCCCGGCCAGCTACACCTTC. Encoded protein: CASSVRDTPASYTF. This chain uses TRBV9 with TRBJ1-2; a possible D gene is TRBD1 (6 bases). The germline V gene has CDR1 SGDLS and CDR2 YYNGEE. CDR3 length: 14 amino acids. Trimming removed 2 bases at V and 9 bases at J, with 17 bases between.

For the CDR3, the DNA is TGTGCCCAAGGCGGGGCGGGAAGTGCTATCGAGCAGTACTTC. This gives the protein CAQGGAGSAIEQYF. This sequence joins TRBV30 and TRBJ2-7; D might be TRBD2 (6 bases). This CDR3 region has 14 residues. Per the germline V gene, CDR1 is GTSNPN and CDR2 is SVGIG (reference sequence). Trimming cost V 8 bases and J 6 bases, with 23 bases left between them.

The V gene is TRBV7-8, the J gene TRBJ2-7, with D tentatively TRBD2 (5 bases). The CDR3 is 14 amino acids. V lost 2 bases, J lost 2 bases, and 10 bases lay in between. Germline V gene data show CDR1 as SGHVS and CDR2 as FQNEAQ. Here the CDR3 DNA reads TGTGCCAGCAGCTTAAGTAGCGCACCCTACGAGCAGTACTTC. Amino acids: CASSLSSAPYEQYF.

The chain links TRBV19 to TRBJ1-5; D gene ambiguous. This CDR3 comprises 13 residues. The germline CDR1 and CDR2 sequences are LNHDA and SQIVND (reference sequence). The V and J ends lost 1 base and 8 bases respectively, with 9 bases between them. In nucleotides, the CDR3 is TGTGCCAGTAGTATAGCCTCCCTGGAGCCCCAGCATTTT. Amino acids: CASSIASLEPQHF.

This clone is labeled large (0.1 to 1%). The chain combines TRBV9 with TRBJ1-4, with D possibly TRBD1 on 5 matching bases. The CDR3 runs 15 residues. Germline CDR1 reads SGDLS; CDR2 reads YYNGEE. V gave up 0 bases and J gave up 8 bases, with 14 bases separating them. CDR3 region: CASSVDGARREKLFF. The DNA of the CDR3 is TGTGCCAGCAGCGTAGACGGGGCGCGGAGGGAAAAACTGTTTTTT. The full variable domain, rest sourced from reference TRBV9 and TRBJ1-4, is DSGVTQTPKHLITATGQRVTLRCSPRSGDLSVYWYQQSLDQGLQFLIQYYNGEERAKGNILERFSAQQFPDLHSELNLSSLELGDSALYFCASSVDGARREKLFFGSGTQLSVL.

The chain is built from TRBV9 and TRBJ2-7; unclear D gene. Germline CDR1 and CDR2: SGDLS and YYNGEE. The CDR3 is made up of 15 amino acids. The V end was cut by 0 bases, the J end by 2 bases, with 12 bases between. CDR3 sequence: CASSVAPGSTYEQYF. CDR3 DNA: TGTGCCAGCAGCGTAGCCCCGGGCAGTACCTACGAGCAGTACTTC. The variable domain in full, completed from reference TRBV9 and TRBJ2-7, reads DSGVTQTPKHLITATGQRVTLRCSPRSGDLSVYWYQQSLDQGLQFLIQYYNGEERAKGNILERFSAQQFPDLHSELNLSSLELGDSALYFCASSVAPGSTYEQYFGPGTRLTVT.

The CDR3, as DNA: TGTGCCAGCAGCTTAGCGCGTCTAGCGGGAGGGGCAGATACGCAGTATTTT. Translated, it gives CASSLARLAGGADTQYF. V and J are TRBV7-2 and TRBJ2-3; TRBD2 matches at 12 bases. This CDR3 is 17 amino acids long. V lost 0 bases, J lost 4 bases, and 5 bases stayed unmatched. Germline CDR1 reads SGHTA; CDR2 reads FQGNSA.

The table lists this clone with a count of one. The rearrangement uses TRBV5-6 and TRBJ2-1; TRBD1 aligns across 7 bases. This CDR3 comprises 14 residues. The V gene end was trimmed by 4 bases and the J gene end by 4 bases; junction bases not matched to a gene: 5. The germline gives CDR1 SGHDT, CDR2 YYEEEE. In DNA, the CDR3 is TGTGCCAGCAGCGAGGGACAGATGTACAATGAGCAGTTCTTC. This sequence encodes CASSEGQMYNEQFF.

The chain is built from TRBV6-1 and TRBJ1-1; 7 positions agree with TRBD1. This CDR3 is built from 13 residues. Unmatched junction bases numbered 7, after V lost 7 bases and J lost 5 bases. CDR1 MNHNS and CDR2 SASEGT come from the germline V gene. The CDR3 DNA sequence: TGTGCCAGCAACGTTGACAGGGTAACTGAAGCTTTCTTT. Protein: CASNVDRVTEAFF.

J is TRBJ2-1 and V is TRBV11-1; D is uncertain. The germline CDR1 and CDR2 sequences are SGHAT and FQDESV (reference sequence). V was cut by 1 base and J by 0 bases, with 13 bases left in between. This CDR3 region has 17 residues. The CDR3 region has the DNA TGTGCCAGCAGCTTAGAGAGAAGACAAAGCTCCTACAATGAGCAGTTCTTC. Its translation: CASSLERRQSSYNEQFF.

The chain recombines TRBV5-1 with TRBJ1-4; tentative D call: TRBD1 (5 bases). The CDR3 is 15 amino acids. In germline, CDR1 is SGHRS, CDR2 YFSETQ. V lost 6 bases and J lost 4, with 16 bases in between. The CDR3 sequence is CASTRDVRSNEKLFF. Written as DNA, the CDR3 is TGCGCCAGCACCAGGGACGTGAGGAGTAATGAAAAACTGTTTTTT.

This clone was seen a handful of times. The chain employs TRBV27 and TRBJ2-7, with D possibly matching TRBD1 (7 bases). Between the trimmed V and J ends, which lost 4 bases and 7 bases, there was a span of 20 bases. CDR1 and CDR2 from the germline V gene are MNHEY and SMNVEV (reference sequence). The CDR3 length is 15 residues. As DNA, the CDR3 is TGTGCCAGCAGTTATGTGTACACTCCAGGGGGGGAGCAGTACTTC. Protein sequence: CASSYVYTPGGEQYF.

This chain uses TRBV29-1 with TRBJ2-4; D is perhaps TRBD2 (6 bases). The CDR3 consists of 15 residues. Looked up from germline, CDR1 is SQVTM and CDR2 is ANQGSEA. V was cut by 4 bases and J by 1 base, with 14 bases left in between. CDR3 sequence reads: CSVGWGGNAKNIQYF. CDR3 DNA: TGCAGCGTTGGTTGGGGCGGGAACGCCAAAAACATTCAGTACTTC.

The CDR3 spells CATRLYNEQFF. The CDR3 nucleotides are TGCGCCACCCGACTGTACAATGAGCAGTTCTTC. This chain joins TRBV5-1 and TRBJ2-1; D is unclear. The CDR3 runs 11 residues. Trimming took 9 bases from V and 4 from J, leaving 8 bases between them. CDR1 is SGHRS and CDR2 is YFSETQ in the germline V gene.

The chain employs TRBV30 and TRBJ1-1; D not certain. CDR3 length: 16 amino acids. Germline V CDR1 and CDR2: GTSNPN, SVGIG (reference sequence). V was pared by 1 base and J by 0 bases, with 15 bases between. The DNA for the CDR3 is TGTGCCTGGAGTGACCCCTCCGGCCAACTGAACACTGAAGCTTTCTTT. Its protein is CAWSDPSGQLNTEAFF. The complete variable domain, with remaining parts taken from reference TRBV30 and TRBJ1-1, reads SQTIHQWPATLVQPVGSPLSLECTVEGTSNPNLYWYRQAAGRGLQLLFYSVGIGQISSEVPQNLSASRPQDRQFILSSKKLLLSDSGFYLCAWSDPSGQLNTEAFFGQGTRLTVV.

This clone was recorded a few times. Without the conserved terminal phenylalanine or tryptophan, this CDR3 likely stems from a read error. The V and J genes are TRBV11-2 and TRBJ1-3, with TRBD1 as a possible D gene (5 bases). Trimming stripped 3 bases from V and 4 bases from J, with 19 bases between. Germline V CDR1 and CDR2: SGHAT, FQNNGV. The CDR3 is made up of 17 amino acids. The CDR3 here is CASSFIGALSEGNTIYS. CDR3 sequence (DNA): TGTGCCAGCAGCTTTATCGGGGCTTTGTCAGAAGGAAACACCATATATTCT.

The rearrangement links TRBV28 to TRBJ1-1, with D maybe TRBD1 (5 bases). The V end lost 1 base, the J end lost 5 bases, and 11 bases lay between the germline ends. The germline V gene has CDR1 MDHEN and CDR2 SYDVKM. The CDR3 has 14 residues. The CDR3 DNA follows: TGTGCCAGCAGTTTATTGACAGTTCAAACTGAAGCTTTCTTT. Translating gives CASSLLTVQTEAFF. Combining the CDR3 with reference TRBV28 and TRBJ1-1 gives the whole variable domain DVKVTQSSRYLVKRTGEKVFLECVQDMDHENMFWYRQDPGLGLRLIYFSYDVKMKEKGDIPEGYSVSREKKERFSLILESASTNQTSMYLCASSLLTVQTEAFFGQGTRLTVV.

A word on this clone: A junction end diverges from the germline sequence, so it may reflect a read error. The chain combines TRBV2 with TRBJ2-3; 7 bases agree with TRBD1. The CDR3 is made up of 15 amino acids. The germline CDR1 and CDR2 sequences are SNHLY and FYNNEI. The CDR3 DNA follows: TGTGCCAGCAGAGAAGACAGGGCCCCCCAGTTCACGCAGTATTTT. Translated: CASREDRAPQFTQYF. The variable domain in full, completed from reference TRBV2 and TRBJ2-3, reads EPEVTQTPSHQVTQMGQEVILRCVPISNHLYFYWYRQILGQKVEFLVSFYNNEISEKSEIFDDQFSVERPDGSNFTLKIRSTKLEDSAMYFCASREDRAPQFTQYFGPGTRLTVL.

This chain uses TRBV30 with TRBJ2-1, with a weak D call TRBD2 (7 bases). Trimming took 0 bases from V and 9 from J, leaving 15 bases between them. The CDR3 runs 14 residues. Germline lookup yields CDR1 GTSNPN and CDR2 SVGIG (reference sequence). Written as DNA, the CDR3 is TGTGCCTGGAGTGTAAATAGGGGGGGGAGTGAGCAGTTCTTC. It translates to CAWSVNRGGSEQFF.

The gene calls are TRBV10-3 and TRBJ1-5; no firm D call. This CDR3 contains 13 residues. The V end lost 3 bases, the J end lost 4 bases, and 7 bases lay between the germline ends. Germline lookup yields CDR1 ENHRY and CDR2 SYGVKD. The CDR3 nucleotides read TGTGCCATCAGTGAATATTCGAATCAGCCCCAGCATTTT. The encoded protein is CAISEYSNQPQHF.